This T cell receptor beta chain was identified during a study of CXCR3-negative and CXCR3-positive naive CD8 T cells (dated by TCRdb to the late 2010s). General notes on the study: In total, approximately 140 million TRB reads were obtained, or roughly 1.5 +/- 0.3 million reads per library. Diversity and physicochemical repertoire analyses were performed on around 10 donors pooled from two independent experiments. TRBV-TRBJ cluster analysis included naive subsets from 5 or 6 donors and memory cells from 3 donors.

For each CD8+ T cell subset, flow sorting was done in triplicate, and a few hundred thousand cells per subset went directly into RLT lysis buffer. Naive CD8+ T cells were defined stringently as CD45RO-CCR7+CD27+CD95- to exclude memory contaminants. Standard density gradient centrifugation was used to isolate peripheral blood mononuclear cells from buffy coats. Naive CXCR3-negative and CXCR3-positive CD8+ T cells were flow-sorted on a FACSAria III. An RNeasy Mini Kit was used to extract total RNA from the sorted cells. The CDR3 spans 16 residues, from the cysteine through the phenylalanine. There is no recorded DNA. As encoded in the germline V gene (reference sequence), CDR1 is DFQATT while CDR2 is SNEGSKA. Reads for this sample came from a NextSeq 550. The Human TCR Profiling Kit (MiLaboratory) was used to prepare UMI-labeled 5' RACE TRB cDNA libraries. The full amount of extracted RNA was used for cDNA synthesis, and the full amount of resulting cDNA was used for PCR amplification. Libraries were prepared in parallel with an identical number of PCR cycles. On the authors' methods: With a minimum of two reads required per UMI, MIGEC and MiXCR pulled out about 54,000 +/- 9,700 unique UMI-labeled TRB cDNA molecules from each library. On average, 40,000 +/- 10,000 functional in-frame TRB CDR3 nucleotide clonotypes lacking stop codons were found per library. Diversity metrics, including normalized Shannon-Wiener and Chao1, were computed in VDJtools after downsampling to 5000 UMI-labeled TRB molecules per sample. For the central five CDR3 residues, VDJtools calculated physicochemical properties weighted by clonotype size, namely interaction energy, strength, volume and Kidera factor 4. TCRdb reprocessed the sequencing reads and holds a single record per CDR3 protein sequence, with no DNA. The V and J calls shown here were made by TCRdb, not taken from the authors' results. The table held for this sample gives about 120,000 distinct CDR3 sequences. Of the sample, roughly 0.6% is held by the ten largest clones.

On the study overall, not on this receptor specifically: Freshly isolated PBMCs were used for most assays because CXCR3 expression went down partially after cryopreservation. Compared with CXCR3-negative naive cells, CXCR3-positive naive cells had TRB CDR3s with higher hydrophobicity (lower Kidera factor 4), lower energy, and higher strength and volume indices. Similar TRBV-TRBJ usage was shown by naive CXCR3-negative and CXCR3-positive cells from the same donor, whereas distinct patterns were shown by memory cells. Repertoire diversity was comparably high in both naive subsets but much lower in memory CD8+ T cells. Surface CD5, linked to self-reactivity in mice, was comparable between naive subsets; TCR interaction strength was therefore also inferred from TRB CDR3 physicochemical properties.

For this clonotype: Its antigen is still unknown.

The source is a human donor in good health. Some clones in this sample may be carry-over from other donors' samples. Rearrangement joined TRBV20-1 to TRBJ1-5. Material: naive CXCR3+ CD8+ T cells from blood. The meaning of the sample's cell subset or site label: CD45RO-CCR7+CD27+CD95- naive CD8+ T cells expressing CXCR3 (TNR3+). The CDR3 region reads CSARDLVGHSNQPQHF.